Detailed here is one T cell receptor (beta chain). What antigen it recognizes has not been identified. A much larger clone sits a single nucleotide away, making a read error possible. The sample belongs to a study of blood T cells in healthy people across ages (dated by TCRdb to between 2015 and 2016). Regarding the research as a whole: In model experiments, template switching captured about one uniquely barcoded TCR beta cDNA molecule for every two T cells. The study measured age-related changes in TCR beta repertoire diversity using deep sequencing normalized with unique cDNA molecular identifiers. Four age groups were formed from the donors: young (average approximately 15 years), middle-aged (approximately 42), aged (over 55) and long-lived (82). To avoid experimental bias, donors of different ages were distributed randomly across sequencing lanes. Two additional independent replicas of 1 million unique cDNA reads from the same blood draw were analyzed for two donors (one aged 18 to 30 and one aged 80 or older).

V is cut by 5 bases and J by 11 bases, and the space between the germline ends is 20 bases. The CDR1 and CDR2 encoded by the germline V gene are KGHDR and SFDVKD. Counted from cysteine to phenylalanine, this CDR3 has 14 amino acids. Of all the DNA, just the CDR3 is kept, 42 bases in frame from base 1. The library relied on 5' RACE. TCRdb shows the sequencer as Illumina HiSeq 2500. A second roughly 6 to 12 cycle PCR used a sample-barcoded 5' primer and a J-beta primer mix. A unique molecular identifier was introduced onto each TCR beta cDNA molecule by a template-switch 5' adaptor carrying 12 random nucleotides. Each sample yielded at least 3 million CDR3-containing paired-end reads. First-strand cDNA synthesis was performed from all RNA using the Mint cDNA synthesis kit, with priming by a TRBC-specific oligonucleotide. Following uracil-DNA glycosylase treatment, a first 18-cycle PCR with universal primers M1SS and BC2_uni_R was performed on all cDNA. From the authors' description of their analysis: Each sample was normalized by randomly selecting 1 million high-quality reads, each carrying a distinct molecular identifier. Reads sharing molecular identifiers were discarded rather than binned into consensus sequences. CDR3 identification, clonotype clustering and error correction used MiTCR with a Q25 quality threshold and the strictest error-elimination algorithm. A nonparametric unseen species model using Euler transformation provided a lower-bound estimate of total TCR beta diversity. The public reads were quality trimmed at Q25 with fastp and then assembled into clones with MiXCR by TCRdb, keeping productive beta chains. When rows share a CDR3 protein, they turn into one entry using the most common DNA and genes. The V and J calls come from TCRdb's annotation, not from the publication. For this sample there are hundreds of thousands of distinct CDR3 sequences; about 30% appear just once. 15% to 19% of the sample belongs to the ten largest clones.

On the study overall, not on this receptor specifically: Because the CMV infection status of the donors was unknown, age-related changes in expanded clonotypes may potentially have been confounded. A strong correlation was found between observed TCR beta diversity and the percentage of naive T cells measured by flow cytometry. Estimates of total diversity based on one million sequenced T cells were regarded as lower bounds and as underestimates. Because profiling used bulk unsorted PBMCs, naive and antigen-experienced compartments could not be compared conclusively. The long-lived group showed more naive CD4+ T cells, fewer expanded clones and increased TCR diversity than the aged group, suggesting age selection. Observed TCR beta diversity per million T cells fell roughly linearly with age, and a significant reduction was already apparent by age approximately 40.

The roughly 42 donors, aged about 6 to 95 years, were systemically healthy Caucasian individuals from Russia. Each donor gave 8 to 10 milliliters of peripheral blood, drawn into EDTA-treated Vacutainer tubes. Ficoll-Paque density-gradient centrifugation was used to isolate PBMCs, with at least 7 million obtained per sample. Total RNA was extracted from PBMCs with Trizol reagent, with at least 6 micrograms obtained per sample. Naive CD45RAhigh/CD27high T cell percentages were measured by flow cytometry on a PBMC aliquot from every donor. The V gene is TRBV24-1 and the J gene is TRBJ2-5, with the identity of the D gene unclear. Sequenced sample: blood. The receptor comes from a woman at least 80 years old in good health. The CDR3 sequence is CATSGSGSGNEQYF. The DNA is TGTGCCACCAGTGGATCAGGTTCAGGCAATGAGCAGTACTTC.